The present T cell receptor (beta chain) was sequenced within a study of blood T cells in healthy people across ages. This clonotype was seen a few times. Alongside a J-beta primer mix, a sample-barcoded 5' primer served in a second PCR lasting about 7 to 12 cycles. TCRdb fed the 5' RACE reads into MiXCR, producing one record per CDR3 protein. The data contain some 1,000,000 distinct CDR3 sequences, roughly a quarter of them seen just once; the ten biggest clones take up around 0.75%. Trimming took 1 base from V and 14 from J, leaving 14 bases between them. There are 12 residues in the CDR3. This same sample was also taken into another study, of T cells of mothers and their children. In that study: Three healthy Caucasian mothers and their six children were the donors.

This sequence originates from a girl aged 2 to 9 in good health. The chain carries TRBV12-3 or TRBV12-4 and TRBJ1-2, with D perhaps TRBD1 (6 bases). The source material was blood. The CDR3 sequence: CASSLEGVGGTF. In DNA form, the CDR3 reads TGTGCCAGCAGTTTAGAGGGGGTCGGAGGGACCTTC.